Listed below are T cell receptor beta chains from one sample, sequenced in a study of cytomegalovirus exposure and HLA in healthy donors. Data came from immunoSEQ multiplex PCR; TCRdb stores just in-frame clones and leaves some out. The table shows under 200,000 clones, with 65% to 80% occurring only once. Sequenced material: PBMCs. The receptors stem from a woman in her forties in good health and CMV-seropositive. The CDR3 runs from the conserved cysteine through the conserved F or W. Fields, in order: J gene, D gene, V gene, clone size, CDR3 protein, CDR3 DNA. The D gene is left open where the match is weak. Clone size is stated in some rows and not others, as once, few, many or a class when expanded.

>TRBJ1-2|.|TRBV28|.
CASSFQENYGYTF
TGTGCCAGCAGTTTTCAGGAAAACTATGGCTACACCTTC
>TRBJ2-1|TRBD2|TRBV7-9|.
CASSVGLAGYSYNEQFF
TGTGCCAGCAGCGTGGGACTAGCGGGTTACTCCTACAATGAGCAGTTCTTC
>TRBJ2-5|TRBD2|TRBV9|.
CASSVEAGGPWETQYF
TGTGCCAGCAGCGTAGAAGCGGGGGGGCCGTGGGAGACCCAGTACTTC
>TRBJ1-3|.|TRBV6-1|.
CASSLGRSGNTIYF
TGTGCCAGCAGCCTGGGCCGCTCTGGAAACACCATATATTTT
>TRBJ1-2|.|TRBV11-2|few
CASSLAPPEGYSYGYTF
TGTGCCAGCAGCTTAGCACCTCCCGAGGGATATTCCTATGGCTACACCTTC
>TRBJ2-1|.|TRBV6-1|.
CASSERGSWNEQFF
TGTGCCAGCAGTGAACGGGGGAGCTGGAATGAGCAGTTCTTC
>TRBJ1-1|.|TRBV7-8|.
CASSWTGDTEAFF
TGTGCCAGCAGCTGGACGGGGGACACTGAAGCTTTCTTT
>TRBJ1-2|TRBD1|TRBV5-6|.
CASSLVWDREGNYGYTF
TGTGCCAGCAGCTTGGTTTGGGACAGGGAGGGGAACTATGGCTACACCTTC
>TRBJ2-1|.|TRBV6-5|once
CASSYSTSPQFF
TGTGCCAGCAGTTACTCAACAAGTCCCCAGTTCTTC
>TRBJ2-1|TRBD1|TRBV6-1|few
CASSGTGESNEQFF
TGTGCCAGCAGCGGGACAGGGGAGAGCAATGAGCAGTTCTTC
>TRBJ2-2|TRBD2|TRBV6-6|.
CASSYLRAGEEGFF
TGTGCCAGCAGTTACCTGCGAGCGGGAGAAGAAGGGTTTTTT
>TRBJ2-6|.|TRBV5-4|.
CASSLDGGSLSGANVLTF
TGTGCCAGCAGCTTGGACGGAGGCTCCCTCTCTGGGGCCAACGTCCTGACTTTC
>TRBJ2-5|.|TRBV5-1|.
CASSLQQQETQYF
TGCGCCAGCAGCTTGCAACAGCAAGAGACCCAGTACTTC
>TRBJ1-5|.|TRBV6-6|.
CASRRDSNQPQHF
TGTGCCAGTCGTAGAGATAGCAATCAGCCCCAGCATTTT
>TRBJ1-5|.|TRBV19|.
CASNGLPVQPQHF
TGTGCCAGTAACGGACTCCCTGTCCAGCCCCAGCATTTT
>TRBJ2-1|TRBD2|TRBV14|.
CASSQPSGSLDEQFF
TGTGCCAGCAGCCAACCTAGCGGGAGTTTGGATGAGCAGTTCTTC
>TRBJ2-7|TRBD1|TRBV27|.
CASRRQGASYEQYF
TGTGCCAGCAGACGACAGGGGGCTTCCTACGAGCAGTACTTC
>TRBJ1-5|.|TRBV7-2|.
CASSPGSGPLGQPQHF
TGTGCCAGCAGCCCAGGGTCGGGCCCGTTGGGTCAGCCCCAGCATTTT
>TRBJ1-2|.|TRBV10-3|.
CAISESNAQGTYGYTF
TGTGCCATCAGTGAGTCGAATGCCCAGGGAACCTATGGCTACACCTTC
>TRBJ2-7|TRBD1|TRBV11-3|few
CASSSGGLVYEQYF
TGTGCCAGCAGCTCAGGGGGCTTGGTCTACGAGCAGTACTTC
>TRBJ1-2|.|TRBV6-5|.
CACARTGANYGYTF
TGTGCCTGCGCGCGGACCGGGGCTAACTATGGCTACACCTTC
>TRBJ2-1|.|TRBV7-9|.
CASSLDGGGLNEQFF
TGTGCCAGCAGCTTAGATGGCGGGGGCTTGAATGAGCAGTTCTTC
>TRBJ2-7|.|TRBV9|.
CASSVDGTAYYEQYF
TGTGCCAGCAGCGTAGACGGGACTGCCTACTACGAGCAGTACTTC
>TRBJ2-7|TRBD1|TRBV29-1|.
CSVGRQGESYEQYF
TGCAGCGTTGGCCGACAGGGGGAATCCTACGAGCAGTACTTC
>TRBJ1-4|TRBD1|TRBV19|.
CASIRQGAFGEKLFF
TGTGCCAGTATTAGACAGGGAGCGTTTGGCGAAAAACTGTTTTTT
>TRBJ2-7|.|TRBV18|few
CASSPRQAPTSYEQYF
TGTGCCAGCTCACCCCGGCAGGCGCCTACCTCCTACGAGCAGTACTTC
>TRBJ2-3|TRBD2|TRBV9|.
CASSVGGGGRTDTQYF
TGTGCCAGCAGCGTAGGGGGCGGGGGGCGCACAGATACGCAGTATTTT
>TRBJ2-5|.|TRBV19|.
CASSIWGNQETQYF
TGTGCCAGTAGTATATGGGGCAACCAAGAGACCCAGTACTTC
>TRBJ2-7|TRBD2|TRBV19|.
CASSMGEREGRYEQYF
TGTGCCAGTAGTATGGGAGAGCGGGAGGGCCGGTACGAGCAGTACTTC
>TRBJ2-1|TRBD2|TRBV7-2|.
CASRRGSGVNDEQFF
TGTGCCAGCAGGAGGGGTAGCGGGGTGAATGATGAGCAGTTCTTC
>TRBJ2-1|TRBD2|TRBV4-1|.
CASSQDPSGGANDNEQFF
TGCGCCAGCAGCCAAGATCCTAGCGGGGGGGCTAACGACAATGAGCAGTTCTTC
>TRBJ2-4|.|TRBV4-1|once
CASSQESGGQDKNIQYF
TGCGCCAGCAGCCAAGAGTCGGGGGGACAGGATAAAAACATTCAGTACTTC
>TRBJ2-3|TRBD1|TRBV4-1|.
CASSQDGTGSDTQYF
TGCGCCAGCAGCCAAGATGGGACAGGATCAGATACGCAGTATTTT
>TRBJ1-1|.|TRBV10-2|.
CASSSTGPRTEAFF
TGCGCCAGCAGTTCCACAGGTCCAAGGACTGAAGCTTTCTTT
>TRBJ2-5|.|TRBV19|.
CASTPSGSGAKETQYF
TGTGCCAGTACCCCTAGTGGTAGCGGCGCGAAAGAGACCCAGTACTTC
>TRBJ2-7|.|TRBV7-8|.
CASSKLPIGQTSYEQYF
TGTGCCAGCAGTAAATTACCAATCGGACAGACCTCCTACGAGCAGTACTTC